These 22 T cell receptor beta chains came from one sample sequenced in a study of spatial heterogeneity in lung cancer. This sample's time point: sample taken at primary tumor resection. MiXCR was run by TCRdb on the 5' RACE reads, yielding one entry per CDR3 protein. The sample consists of some 41,000 distinct CDR3 sequences, around 7% of them appearing once. The sequencing here drew on PBMCs, taken at surgery. These receptors came from a female donor with early-stage non-small cell lung cancer.

The chain has TRBV5-1 and TRBJ1-1, with 8 bases aligning to TRBD1. Losses at the gene ends were 0 bases for V and 4 bases for J; bases not matched to a gene: 8. CDR3 length equals 16 residues. Germline assignment: CDR1 SGHRS and CDR2 YFSETQ. In DNA, the CDR3 is TGCGCCAGCAGCTTGGCGACAGGGGATTTAGGCACTGAAGCTTTCTTT. Protein: CASSLATGDLGTEAFF.

This rearrangement joins TRBV29-1 to TRBJ2-3; either TRBD1 or TRBD2 may fit D (5 bases each). V dropped 7 bases and J dropped 1 base, with 9 bases sitting between them. Germline CDR1 reads SQVTM; CDR2 reads ANQGSEA. CDR3 length: 12 amino acids. In DNA form, the CDR3 reads TGCAGCGCCTGGGACGGCACAGATACGCAGTATTTT. This translates into CSAWDGTDTQYF.

This clonotype was observed at least ten times. This sequence joins TRBV6-5 and TRBJ1-6; D might be TRBD1 (5 bases). Germline values: CDR1 MNHEY, CDR2 SVGAGI. The length of the CDR3 is 15 residues. V gave up 2 bases and J gave up 7 bases, with 12 bases separating them. The DNA for the CDR3 is TGTGCCAGCAGTTACACCCGGGGGTCGAATTCACCCCTCCACTTT. It yields the protein CASSYTRGSNSPLHF.

The chain links TRBV2 to TRBJ1-6; D is unclear. The germline CDR1 and CDR2 sequences are SNHLY and FYNNEI. Deletions cut 8 bases from V and 6 bases from J, with 11 bases between. CDR3 length: 13 amino acids. The CDR3 here is CASRGSVNSPLHF. In DNA, the CDR3 is TGTGCCAGCCGGGGAAGTGTTAATTCACCCCTCCACTTT.

The V and J genes are TRBV12-3 or TRBV12-4 and TRBJ1-1; TRBD1 might be the D (6 bases). The CDR3 extends over 13 amino acids. Trimming shortened V by 2 bases and J by 5 bases, and 9 bases separated the two germline ends. Here the CDR3 DNA reads TGTGCCAGCAGTTTACAGGGGCGTACTGAAGCTTTCTTT. Translating it yields CASSLQGRTEAFF.

This clonotype was counted many times. V is TRBV6-6 and J is TRBJ1-2; possible D gene TRBD1, 6 bases. This CDR3 is 13 amino acids long. The germline gives CDR1 MNHNY, CDR2 SVGAGI (reference sequence). The ends were cut back, 2 bases at V and 8 bases at J, with 12 bases in the middle. The CDR3 DNA follows: TGTGCCAGCAGTTACAGGGGGGCGGAGGGCTACACCTTC. Translating it yields CASSYRGAEGYTF.

The sample holds a few counts of this clonotype. This chain links TRBV29-1 with TRBJ2-7; TRBD1 matches 8 bases. CDR3 length equals 12 residues. V lost 4 bases to trimming and J lost 5 bases; unmatched junction nucleotides: 4. Looked up from germline, CDR1 is SQVTM and CDR2 is ANQGSEA. The CDR3 DNA reads TGCAGCGTTGGACAGGGGTCCCACGAGCAGTACTTC. Protein product: CSVGQGSHEQYF.

This clonotype was recorded many times. The chain couples TRBV12-3 or TRBV12-4 to TRBJ2-7, with 11 bases aligning to TRBD2. Trimming cost V 6 bases and J 5 bases; bases outside gene matches: 6. The CDR3 runs 14 residues. The CDR3 spells CASRGLAGGHEQYF. The CDR3 DNA reads TGTGCCAGCAGAGGTCTAGCGGGGGGTCACGAGCAGTACTTC.

This clonotype turned up a few times. V is TRBV6-5 and J is TRBJ1-1, with 7 positions matching TRBD1. The germline gives CDR1 MNHEY, CDR2 SVGAGI. Trimming at V came to 4 bases and at J to 2 bases, leaving 7 bases not matched to a gene. There are 15 residues in the CDR3. The CDR3 region has the DNA TGTGCCAGCAGTTCCGACAGGGCGAGAAACACTGAAGCTTTCTTT. Protein product: CASSSDRARNTEAFF.

This chain connects TRBV4-3 to TRBJ2-3; TRBD1 might be the D (6 bases). The length of the CDR3 is 14 residues. Germline CDR1 LGHNA, CDR2 YSLEER. V was shortened by 0 bases and J by 5 bases, with 9 bases between the two germline ends. CDR3 loop: CASSQEWGLDTQYF. CDR3 sequence (DNA): TGCGCCAGCAGCCAAGAGTGGGGGCTAGATACGCAGTATTTT.

There are many counts of this clonotype. V and J are TRBV5-1 and TRBJ2-3; D gene ambiguous. CDR1 SGHRS and CDR2 YFSETQ come from the germline V gene. The CDR3 consists of 15 residues. V lost 4 bases, J lost 2 bases, and 14 bases lay in between. CDR3 residues: CASSNKDRYTDTQYF. CDR3 DNA: TGCGCCAGCAGCAACAAGGACCGATACACAGATACGCAGTATTTT.

Only a few counts were recorded for this clonotype. This chain links TRBV28 with TRBJ1-5, with D possibly matching TRBD1 (6 bases). This CDR3 is built from 14 residues. Trimming stripped 6 bases from V and 5 bases from J, with 14 bases between. Per germline, CDR1 MDHEN and CDR2 SYDVKM. The CDR3 bases are TGTGCCAGCAGCCACAGGGAGTACTATCAGCCCCAGCATTTT. This translates into CASSHREYYQPQHF.

Ten or more counts support this clonotype. V usage is TRBV18 and J usage is TRBJ2-1; D unclear. The germline V gene encodes CDR1 KGHSH and CDR2 LQKENI. The V gene lost 1 base and the J gene lost 1 base, with 11 bases spanning the gap. The CDR3 length is 16 residues. CDR3 bases: TGTGCCAGCTCACCACGAATGGGCAGTTCCTACAATGAGCAGTTCTTC. Its translation is CASSPRMGSSYNEQFF.

At least ten counts were recorded for this clonotype. The chain uses TRBV7-8 and TRBJ1-5; 11 bases map to TRBD1. There are 17 residues in the CDR3. CDR1 is SGHVS and CDR2 is FQNEAQ in the germline V gene. V dropped 6 bases and J dropped 2; count of bases not matched to a gene: 9. CDR3 coding DNA: TGTGCCAGCAGGGCGGACAGGGGGCAAAGGGGCAATCAGCCCCAGCATTTT. Translated: CASRADRGQRGNQPQHF.

In DNA form, the CDR3 reads TGTGCCAGCAGCCCGAGGGGCACAGATACGCAGTATTTT. Its translation is CASSPRGTDTQYF. The chain links TRBV3-1 to TRBJ2-3, with D perhaps matching TRBD2 (5 bases). The germline V and J ends were trimmed by 4 bases and 1 base, with 6 bases remaining between them. Per germline, CDR1 LGHDT and CDR2 YNNKEL (reference sequence). The CDR3 contains 13 residues.

In this sample, this clonotype turned up a few times. The chain links TRBV28 to TRBJ2-1; tentative D call: TRBD2 (5 bases). This CDR3 has 14 residues. Germline values: CDR1 MDHEN, CDR2 SYDVKM. The V gene lost 2 bases and the J gene lost 12 bases, with 17 bases spanning the gap. The CDR3 coding sequence is TGTGCCAGCAGTTTAGGTCTAGCTGGCTCTGGGCAGTTCTTC. Translated: CASSLGLAGSGQFF.

This clonotype was recorded a few times. The chain recombines TRBV7-2 with TRBJ1-3; TRBD1 aligns across 7 bases. The length of the CDR3 is 17 residues. CDR1 and CDR2 (germline): SGHTA, FQGNSA. Trimming removed 0 bases from V and 8 bases from J; junction bases left unmatched: 13. CDR3 sequence: CASSLAPMSGGGYTIYF. CDR3 DNA sequence: TGTGCCAGCAGCTTAGCCCCCATGTCAGGGGGGGGTTACACCATATATTTT.

This clonotype was recorded a few times. The gene calls are TRBV20-1 and TRBJ1-2, with no clear D. Germline lookup yields CDR1 DFQATT and CDR2 SNEGSKA (reference sequence). Trimming took off 2 bases at V and 3 bases at J, with 13 bases between the two ends. CDR3 size: 14 residues. CDR3 in DNA: TGCAGTGCTAGAAGACCATTGCAGGACTATGGCTACACCTTC. Protein: CSARRPLQDYGYTF.

This clonotype was seen repeatedly, ten times or more. This chain uses TRBV29-1 with TRBJ2-1; no firm D call. This CDR3 spans 12 amino acids. The germline V gene encodes CDR1 SQVTM and CDR2 ANQGSEA. Trimming left V 4 bases short and J 0 bases short, with 4 bases between. Here the CDR3 DNA reads TGCAGCGTTGTAAGCTCCTACAATGAGCAGTTCTTC. Protein: CSVVSSYNEQFF.

The gene calls are TRBV12-3 or TRBV12-4 and TRBJ2-1; the match to TRBD2 covers 8 bases. Germline trimming cut 6 bases from V and 5 bases from J; bases unmatched to any gene: 12. This CDR3 has 16 amino acids. CDR3 sequence: CASSRWERGIDNEQFF. The DNA for the CDR3 is TGTGCCAGCAGCCGTTGGGAGCGGGGGATTGACAATGAGCAGTTCTTC.

This clonotype was seen many times. The gene calls are TRBV5-1 and TRBJ1-2, with D possibly being TRBD1 (5 bases). The germline CDR1 and CDR2 sequences are SGHRS and YFSETQ. With 7 bases removed from V and 8 bases from J, the gap between germline ends came to 15 bases. The CDR3 runs to 12 residues. CDR3: CASAVGVGGYTF. In DNA form, the CDR3 reads TGCGCCAGCGCGGTAGGGGTTGGCGGCTACACCTTC.

Ten or more counts support this clonotype. The chain is built from TRBV28 and TRBJ2-5, with D tentatively TRBD1 or TRBD2 (5 bases each). The CDR3 loop spans 16 amino acids. V lost 6 bases and J lost 1, with 18 bases in between. Germline V lookup: CDR1 MDHEN, CDR2 SYDVKM. CDR3 protein: CASSTPGAPLQETQYF. The CDR3 region has the DNA TGTGCCAGCAGCACTCCCGGGGCCCCCCTCCAAGAGACCCAGTACTTC.